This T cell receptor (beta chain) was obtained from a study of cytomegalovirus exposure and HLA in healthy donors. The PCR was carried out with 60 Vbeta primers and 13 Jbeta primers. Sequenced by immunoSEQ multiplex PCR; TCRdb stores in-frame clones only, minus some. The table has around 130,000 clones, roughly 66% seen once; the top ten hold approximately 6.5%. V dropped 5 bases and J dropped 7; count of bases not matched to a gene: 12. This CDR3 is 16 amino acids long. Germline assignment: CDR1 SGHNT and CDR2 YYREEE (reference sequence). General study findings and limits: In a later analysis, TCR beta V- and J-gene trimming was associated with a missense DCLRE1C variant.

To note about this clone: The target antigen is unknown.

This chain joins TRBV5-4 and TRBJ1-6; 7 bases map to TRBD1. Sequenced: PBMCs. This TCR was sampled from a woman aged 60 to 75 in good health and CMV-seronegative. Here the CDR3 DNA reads TGTGCCAGCAGTTCACTTGGCACAGGGGAAAATTCACCCCTCCACTTT. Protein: CASSSLGTGENSPLHF.